The subject of this entry is one T cell receptor beta chain. What it binds is not known. The data stem from a study of T cell responses to AZD1222 COVID-19 vaccine. The data were produced by immunoSEQ multiplex PCR, yet TCRdb's version contains in-frame clones alone and is incomplete. The sample yields about 150,000 clones, over 75% seen once. Study-level points and caveats: Increased Spike-specific TCR breadth and depth were observed after two AZD1222 doses.

Trimming took 5 bases from V and 7 from J; bases not matched to a gene: 6. The CDR3 runs to 14 residues. CDR1 SEHNR and CDR2 FQNEAQ come from the germline V gene (reference sequence). This sequence was found in an adult in good health. This sequence joins TRBV7-9 and TRBJ1-4; 8 bases are shared with TRBD1. The source material was peripheral blood, sampled on day 0 of AZD1222 vaccination. CDR3 nucleotides: TGTGCCAGCAGCCTTACAGGGGGTAGTGAAAAACTGTTTTTT. Translating it yields CASSLTGGSEKLFF. The variable domain in full, completed from reference TRBV7-9 and TRBJ1-4, reads DTGVSQNPRHKITKRGQNVTFRCDPISEHNRLYWYRQTLGQGPEFLTYFQNEAQLEKSRLLSDRFSAERPKGSFSTLEIQRTEQGDSAMYLCASSLTGGSEKLFFGSGTQLSVL.